The clone carrying this T cell receptor beta chain was observed at least ten times. Its specificity is unknown. Molecules of cDNA were individually given unique molecular identifiers that were attached to them. TCRdb reanalysed the 5' RACE reads using MiXCR and keeps one entry per CDR3 protein. This table holds roughly 47,000 distinct CDR3 sequences, around 6.5% found once. This sample is part of a study of early T cells in non-severe SARS-CoV-2 infection. About the research overall: Bulk RNA taken from unsorted whole blood was sequenced, leaving chains unpaired. Notes on the study in general: Matching against VDJdb likely underestimated virus-specific expansions, favoring anti-spike CD8.

Per the germline V gene, CDR1 is MNHEY and CDR2 is SVGEGT. Trimming took 7 bases from V and 5 from J, leaving 11 bases between them. The CDR3 spans 13 residues. The receptor comes from an adult who was a healthcare worker with PCR-confirmed SARS-CoV-2 infection or an uninfected control (not recorded which). J is TRBJ2-2 and V is TRBV6-2 or TRBV6-3; D gene unclear. The material sequenced was whole blood, taken at baseline. The CDR3 sequence is CASNLIRTGELFF. Written as DNA, the CDR3 is TGTGCCAGCAATCTCATAAGAACCGGGGAGCTGTTTTTT.